Below are 32 T cell receptor beta chains sequenced from a single sample in a study of tumor-infiltrating lymphocytes in oesophageal squamous cell carcinoma. MiXCR was run by TCRdb on the PCR reads, yielding one entry per CDR3 protein. Among under 20,000 distinct CDR3 sequences listed, around half were seen once. Specimen: esophageal tumor tissue. Every receptor here comes from a male donor with esophageal squamous cell carcinoma.

The chain joins TRBV6-6 to TRBJ2-5, with TRBD2 matching over 7 bases. The end of the DNA aligns better with TRBJ2-1, so the J call may be wrong. Germline CDR1 reads MNHNY; CDR2 reads SVGAGI (reference sequence). The CDR3 contains 16 residues. The chain's CDR3 is CASSPLVAGVRDTQFF. The CDR3 nucleotides are TGTGCCAGCAGTCCCCTGGTGGCGGGAGTAAGGGATACGCAGTTCTTC.

This rearrangement joins TRBV7-8 to TRBJ1-1, with D perhaps TRBD2 (5 bases). The J call is uncertain, as TRBJ2-2 better fits the DNA end. The CDR3 runs 16 residues. Germline V gene sequence: CDR1 SGHVS, CDR2 FQNEAQ. CDR3 amino acids: CASSLNPGTNTGELFF. CDR3 coding DNA: TGTGCCAGCAGCTTAAACCCGGGGACGAACACCGGGGAGCTGTTTTTT.

On this clonotype: Possible read error: a much larger clone is one base away. The chain is built from TRBV5-1 and TRBJ2-3; D is unclear. V gave up 4 bases and J gave up 14 bases, with 17 bases separating them. The CDR3 runs to 12 residues. Germline-derived CDR1 and CDR2 are SGHRS and YFSETQ. As DNA, the CDR3 is TGCGCCAGCAGCGGCGGAAGGTCTGAGCTGTATTTT. This sequence encodes CASSGGRSELYF.

The CDR3 DNA reads as TGTGCCAGCAGTGAAGGTCCCTATCTGGACATTCAGTACTTC. Translated: CASSEGPYLDIQYF. J is TRBJ2-5 and V is TRBV6-1; D remains ambiguous. The last part of the DNA fits TRBJ2-4 better; the J call may be wrong. The length of the CDR3 is 14 residues. Germline CDR1 is MNHNS and CDR2 is SASEGT.

The table lists this clonotype with a few counts. V is TRBV12-3 or TRBV12-4 and J is TRBJ2-7; either TRBD1 or TRBD2 may fit D (6 bases each). The CDR3 is 15 amino acids. Trimming removed 2 bases at V and 3 bases at J, with 14 bases between. In DNA form, the CDR3 reads TGTGCCAGCAGTTTAAAAGGGGGGACTGGCTACGAGCAGTACTTC. The encoded protein is CASSLKGGTGYEQYF.

By frequency in the sample, this clonotype is medium-sized. The chain links TRBV7-2 to TRBJ1-3; D gene ambiguous. CDR1 SGHTA and CDR2 FQGNSA come from the germline V gene. V shed 3 bases and J shed 4 bases, with 4 bases lying between them. The CDR3 covers 12 residues. In nucleotides, the CDR3 is TGTGCCAGCAGCTTTCCCGGAAACACCATATATTTT. This encodes CASSFPGNTIYF.

A word on this clonotype: Because it lacks the conserved phenylalanine or tryptophan at the end, this CDR3 is likely a read error. No DNA is shown, since the ends of the CDR3 on it are uncertain; the CDR3 is the one TCRdb lists. The chain combines TRBV27 with TRBJ2-7; the tabulated D call, TRBD1, remains unverified against the DNA. The length of the CDR3 is 17 amino acids, counting both ends. CDR1 and CDR2 (germline): MNHEY, SMNVEV (reference sequence). The CDR3 sequence: CASRDGQGGNYGYTFGS.

The V gene is TRBV7-9, the J gene TRBJ2-5; 7 bases align to TRBD2. Germline V gives CDR1 SEHNR, CDR2 FQNEAQ (reference sequence). This CDR3 region has 13 residues. J was trimmed by 0 bases and V by 5 bases; bases with no gene match: 0. The chain's CDR3 is CASSAGDQETQYF. Written as DNA, the CDR3 is TGTGCCAGCAGCGCGGGGGACCAAGAGACCCAGTACTTC.

This chain links TRBV7-3 with TRBJ2-1, with D unclear. The end of the DNA is better explained by TRBJ2-5, so the J call may be wrong. The germline V gene has CDR1 SGHTA and CDR2 FQGTGA. The CDR3 sequence is 15 residues long. CDR3 sequence: CASSLSQLDQETQYF. The CDR3 nucleotides are TGTGCCAGCAGCTTGTCCCAACTCGACCAAGAGACCCAGTACTTC.

Here the CDR3 reads CASSYGEGPEQYF. The CDR3 nucleotides are TGTGCCAGCAGTTACGGGGAGGGCCCCGAGCAGTACTTC. The rearrangement links TRBV6-2 or TRBV6-3 to TRBJ2-7; 7 bases fit TRBD2. This CDR3 contains 13 residues. From germline, CDR1 is MNHEY and CDR2 SVGEGT. The V gene end was trimmed by 2 bases and the J gene end by 6 bases; junction bases not matched to a gene: 4.

Only a few counts were recorded for this clonotype. The chain is built from TRBV7-2 and TRBJ2-3; 9 bases align to TRBD2. CDR3 size: 15 residues. With V trimmed by 1 base and J by 5 bases, 4 bases remained unmatched. The germline V gene encodes CDR1 SGHTA and CDR2 FQGNSA. Written as DNA, the CDR3 is TGTGCCAGCAGCTTAGTTGCGGGAGGGGGAGATACGCAGTATTTT. Its translation is CASSLVAGGGDTQYF.

There are a few counts of this clonotype. The junction does not match germline at one end; this may be a read error. The gene calls are TRBV7-2 and TRBJ2-3; the match to TRBD2 covers 15 bases. CDR3 length: 14 amino acids. CDR1 and CDR2 from the germline V gene are SGHTA and FQGNSA. Here the CDR3 reads CASRPTGTSGRTSF. CDR3 bases: TGTGCCAGCAGGCCGACCGGGACTAGCGGGAGGACCTCTTTT.

The chain is built from TRBV11-2 and TRBJ2-1, with 10 bases identical to TRBD1. CDR3 length: 15 amino acids. CDR1 and CDR2 from the germline V gene are SGHAT and FQNNGV. V dropped 5 bases and J dropped 2; count of bases not matched to a gene: 3. CDR3 sequence (DNA): TGTGCCAGCAGCCCTGGGACAGGGGCCTACAATGAGCAGTTCTTC. Residues: CASSPGTGAYNEQFF.

The J gene is TRBJ2-3, the V gene TRBV5-1; 7 bases agree with TRBD1. Trimming took 2 bases from V and 0 from J; bases not matched to a gene: 6. The germline gives CDR1 SGHRS, CDR2 YFSETQ. This CDR3 comprises 16 residues. In DNA form, the CDR3 reads TGCGCCAGCAGCTTTGGGACAGCCCTTAGCACAGATACGCAGTATTTT. This codes for CASSFGTALSTDTQYF. Variable domain in full (rest from reference TRBV5-1 and TRBJ2-3): KAGVTQTPRYLIKTRGQQVTLSCSPISGHRSVSWYQQTPGQGLQFLFEYFSETQRNKGNFPGRFSGRQFSNSRSEMNVSTLELGDSALYLCASSFGTALSTDTQYFGPGTRLTVL.

The chain employs TRBV7-3 and TRBJ2-1; D is undetermined. Trimming took 5 bases from V and 0 from J, leaving 11 bases between them. This CDR3 has 15 residues. Germline V CDR1 and CDR2: SGHTA, FQGTGA. CDR3: CASSPVLSSYNEQFF. CDR3 DNA: TGTGCCAGCAGCCCCGTCCTGAGCTCCTACAATGAGCAGTTCTTC.

This chain joins TRBV15 and TRBJ2-1; D may be TRBD1 or TRBD2 (6 bases each). The CDR3 is 13 amino acids. The germline V gene has CDR1 LNHNV and CDR2 YYDKDF (reference sequence). V lost 8 bases and J 12 bases, leaving 20 bases between the germline ends. The CDR3 here is CATSQGIAGSQFF. CDR3 DNA: TGTGCCACCTCACAGGGAATTGCGGGGTCGCAGTTCTTC.

In the case of this clonotype: One end of the junction fails to match germline, which may point to a read error. The gene calls are TRBV7-8 and TRBJ2-1, with 9 nucleotides matching TRBD1. The CDR3 is made up of 16 amino acids. Per the germline V gene, CDR1 is SGHVS and CDR2 is FQNEAQ. The CDR3 nucleotides are TGTGCCAGCAGCTTAGAAGCCTTGGACAGGGGTTACGAGCATTACTTC. This translates into CASSLEALDRGYEHYF.

This clonotype was seen once. The rearrangement links TRBV7-6 to TRBJ1-1, with unresolved D. The V end lost 1 base, the J end lost 6 bases, and 12 bases lay between the germline ends. This CDR3 is 14 amino acids long. The V gene's germline CDR1 is SGHVS and CDR2 FNYEAQ. In DNA form, the CDR3 reads TGTGCCAGCAGCTTAGGGACCGGGAGCCCTGAAGCTTTCTTT. Translated, it gives CASSLGTGSPEAFF.

The gene calls are TRBV12-3 or TRBV12-4 and TRBJ2-5; 8 nucleotides align to TRBD1. Judging by the DNA end, TRBJ2-1 fits better; the J call may be wrong. This CDR3 spans 16 amino acids. CDR3 protein: CASSPPGQDLYNEQFF. In nucleotides, the CDR3 is TGTGCCAGCAGTCCCCCGGGACAGGATCTATACAATGAGCAGTTCTTC.

At least ten counts were recorded for this clonotype. This chain connects TRBV10-3 to TRBJ2-7; 8 bases map to TRBD1. The CDR3 spans 13 residues. J gave up 2 bases and V 6 bases, and 3 bases lay outside the gene matches. Germline V gene data show CDR1 as ENHRY and CDR2 as SYGVKD. Written as DNA, the CDR3 is TGTGCCATCAGGGCGACAGGGGCCTACGAGCAGTACTTC. It yields the protein CAIRATGAYEQYF.

The V gene is TRBV10-2, the J gene TRBJ2-6; D uncertain. Germline V gives CDR1 WSHSY, CDR2 SAAADI. Trimming took off 2 bases at V and 4 bases at J, with 12 bases between the two ends. The CDR3 loop spans 16 amino acids. CDR3 nucleotide sequence: TGCGCCAGCAGTGAGAAAGGTGGAACAGGGGCCAACGTCCTGACTTTC. It is translated as CASSEKGGTGANVLTF.

The genes are TRBV7-2 and TRBJ2-3; D is undetermined. Germline lookup yields CDR1 SGHTA and CDR2 FQGNSA. CDR3 length: 13 residues. V was pared by 1 base and J by 3 bases, with 5 bases between. Here the CDR3 reads CASSLGRTDTQYF. Written as DNA, the CDR3 is TGTGCCAGCAGCTTAGGGAGAACAGATACGCAGTATTTT.

The rearrangement joins TRBV7-3 to TRBJ2-1, with TRBD2 identical over 11 bases. The CDR3 has 15 residues. Germline V CDR1 and CDR2: SGHTA, FQGTGA. V trimming: 5 bases; J trimming: 5 bases; junction bases outside the gene matches: 5. CDR3 DNA: TGTGCCAGCAGCGCCCGACTAGCGGGGCACAATGAGCAGTTCTTC. Translated: CASSARLAGHNEQFF. Looking up the rest from reference TRBV7-3 and TRBJ2-1 gives the full variable domain: GAGVSQTPSNKVTEKGKYVELRCDPISGHTALYWYRQSLGQGPEFLIYFQGTGAADDSGLPNDRFFAVRPEGSVSTLKIQRTERGDSAVYLCASSARLAGHNEQFFGPGTRLTVL.

Concerning this clonotype itself: The CDR3 end shows no conserved phenylalanine or tryptophan, and so a read error is likely. Because the CDR3's place on the DNA is in doubt, the DNA is left out and the CDR3 is given as listed by TCRdb. The chain couples TRBV12-3 or TRBV12-4 to TRBJ2-7; the table's D gene call, TRBD1, was not cross checked with the DNA. The CDR3 comprises 15 residues, both ends counted. CDR3 sequence: CASSPGTVKAYTFGS.

The CDR3 sequence: CASSQDAGSPTGELFF. The CDR3 DNA follows: TGCGCCAGCAGCCAAGATGCCGGGAGTCCCACCGGGGAGCTGTTTTTT. This chain connects TRBV4-3 to TRBJ2-2, with D tentatively TRBD2 (6 bases). CDR1 is LGHNA and CDR2 is YSLEER in the germline V gene. Trimming pared 0 bases from V and 4 bases from J, leaving 12 bases between. The CDR3 extends over 16 amino acids.

In its sample, this clonotype was seen a few times. The V and J genes are TRBV4-3 and TRBJ2-7, with no clear D. The V gene's germline CDR1 is LGHNA and CDR2 YSLEER. Trimming cost V 0 bases and J 9 bases, with 12 bases left between them. The CDR3 covers 13 residues. This CDR3 is CASSQEIRLAQYF. DNA of the CDR3: TGCGCCAGCAGCCAAGAGATAAGGTTGGCGCAGTACTTC.

The rearrangement uses TRBV12-3 or TRBV12-4 and TRBJ2-1; D is ambiguous. The CDR3 extends over 13 amino acids. V dropped 6 bases and J dropped 9 bases, with 15 bases sitting between them. The CDR3 protein is CASSFSAFGEQFF. CDR3 sequence (DNA): TGTGCCAGCAGCTTTTCGGCCTTTGGTGAGCAGTTCTTC.

This clonotype appeared many times. The V call is TRBV3-1, the J call TRBJ1-2; 9 positions match TRBD1. The germline gives CDR1 LGHDT, CDR2 YNNKEL (reference sequence). The CDR3 is made up of 15 amino acids. V was pared by 4 bases and J by 3 bases, with 6 bases of the junction left unmatched. CDR3 protein: CASSRGTGGYYGYTF. The CDR3, as DNA: TGTGCCAGCAGCCGGGGAACAGGGGGCTACTATGGCTACACCTTC.

This clonotype is medium-sized by share. The genes are TRBV6-1 and TRBJ2-6; D not certain. This CDR3 region has 14 residues. Trimming left V 4 bases short and J 2 bases short, with 6 bases between. Germline V gene sequence: CDR1 MNHNS, CDR2 SASEGT. CDR3 sequence (DNA): TGTGCCAGCAGTGGTGCAGCTGGGGCCAACGTCCTGACTTTC. This gives the protein CASSGAAGANVLTF.

Details on this clonotype: A read error is likely, as this CDR3 ends without the conserved phenylalanine or tryptophan. It is unclear where the CDR3 begins or ends on the DNA, so no DNA is shown, and the CDR3 is as TCRdb lists it. The rearrangement links TRBV7-9 to TRBJ2-1; no DNA check was done on the table's D call, TRBD2. Counting both end residues, the CDR3 totals 15 amino acids. Germline assignment: CDR1 SEHNR and CDR2 FQNEAQ (reference sequence). This CDR3 is CASSLDPFSEQYFGN.

Comment on this clonotype: A much larger clone differs from this one at a single base, so this may be a read error. The chain couples TRBV19 to TRBJ2-1; TRBD2 matches at 9 bases. The DNA end favors TRBJ2-7, so the J call may be wrong. The CDR3 covers 14 residues. From germline, CDR1 is LNHDA and CDR2 SQIVND (reference sequence). For the CDR3, the DNA is TGTGCCAGTAGTCGGCGGGAGGGTTACAATGAGCAGTACTTC. As protein: CASSRREGYNEQYF.

Ten or more counts support this clonotype. This sequence joins TRBV5-6 and TRBJ2-1; 11 bases line up with TRBD1. Germline values: CDR1 SGHDT, CDR2 YYEEEE. The CDR3 totals 16 residues. V was pared by 2 bases and J by 10 bases, with 11 bases of the junction left unmatched. CDR3 region: CASSFSPGQGVREQFF. The CDR3 DNA reads as TGTGCCAGCAGCTTTTCTCCGGGACAGGGGGTTAGAGAGCAGTTCTTC.